The 21 T cell receptor beta chains below were found in one sample sequenced in a study of cytomegalovirus exposure and HLA in healthy donors. 13 Jbeta primers and 60 Vbeta primers were used for the PCR. Libraries were prepared by immunoSEQ multiplex PCR; TCRdb keeps only in-frame clonotypes and omits some of them. The repertoire holds about 130,000 clones, roughly 82% seen once, with approximately 4.5% in the top ten. The sample comprised PBMCs. These receptors were collected from a male donor in good health and CMV-seropositive.

The chain uses TRBV5-5 and TRBJ2-2; 10 nucleotides match TRBD2. CDR1 and CDR2 (germline): SGHKS, YYEKEE (reference sequence). The CDR3 contains 16 residues. V lost 3 bases and J lost 4; bases outside the gene matches: 6. For the CDR3, the DNA is TGTGCCAGCAGCTCAGCGGGAGGGTACAGCACCGGGGAGCTGTTTTTT. This encodes CASSSAGGYSTGELFF.

The V and J genes are TRBV6-1 and TRBJ2-3, with D unresolved. V lost 7 bases to trimming and J lost 2 bases, with 13 bases between them. Germline values: CDR1 MNHNS, CDR2 SASEGT. CDR3 length: 14 amino acids. As DNA, the CDR3 is TGTGCCAGCACCTCTGGGCCTCTCACAGATACGCAGTATTTT. Protein product: CASTSGPLTDTQYF.

The V gene is TRBV10-2, the J gene TRBJ2-7; 8 bases line up with TRBD1. J gave up 5 bases and V 10 bases, and 13 bases lay outside the gene matches. This CDR3 is built from 14 residues. Looked up from germline, CDR1 is WSHSY and CDR2 is SAAADI. Here the CDR3 DNA reads TGCGCCACCCTCTCCAGGGGGCCCAGGGACGAGCAGTACTTC. This translates into CATLSRGPRDEQYF.

The gene calls are TRBV5-1 and TRBJ2-3; D is undetermined. The CDR3 has 15 residues. CDR1 is SGHRS, CDR2 YFSETQ, per germline. V was shortened by 3 bases and J by 0 bases, with 11 bases between the two germline ends. The CDR3: CASSYGDDSTDTQYF. In nucleotides, the CDR3 is TGCGCCAGCAGCTACGGAGACGATAGCACAGATACGCAGTATTTT.

V is TRBV29-1 and J is TRBJ2-1; 8 bases line up with TRBD1. This CDR3 is built from 17 residues. V was pared by 4 bases and J by 0 bases, with 11 bases of the junction left unmatched. Germline V gene lookup returns CDR1 SQVTM and CDR2 ANQGSEA. CDR3 amino acids: CSVGWTGSPSSYNEQFF. CDR3 nucleotide sequence: TGCAGCGTTGGATGGACAGGGAGCCCGAGCTCCTACAATGAGCAGTTCTTC.

The chain's CDR3 is CASSGGLAELQETQYF. The CDR3 nucleotides read TGTGCCAGCAGCGGCGGACTAGCGGAGCTCCAAGAGACCCAGTACTTC. This chain links TRBV5-6 with TRBJ2-5, with 10 bases lining up with TRBD2. Germline V gene sequence: CDR1 SGHDT, CDR2 YYEEEE. V trimming: 4 bases; J trimming: 1 base; junction bases outside the gene matches: 7. CDR3 size: 16 residues.

In this sample, this clone turned up a few times. The J gene is TRBJ1-1, the V gene TRBV5-4; D is perhaps TRBD1 (5 bases). The V end lost 5 bases, the J end lost 3 bases, and 11 bases lay between the germline ends. Germline loops: CDR1 SGHNT, CDR2 YYREEE (reference sequence). The CDR3 contains 13 residues. The chain's CDR3 is CASSSTGDTEAFF. The CDR3 DNA reads as TGTGCCAGCAGTTCTACAGGAGACACTGAAGCTTTCTTT.

This clone has a single count. J is TRBJ2-7 and V is TRBV6-6, with 8 bases that match TRBD2. With V trimmed by 5 bases and J by 6 bases, 9 bases remained unmatched. The V gene's germline CDR1 is MNHNY and CDR2 SVGAGI (reference sequence). This CDR3 region has 14 residues. This chain's CDR3 is CASSLMGLEREQYF. The CDR3 bases are TGTGCCAGCAGTCTCATGGGACTAGAGCGCGAGCAGTACTTC.

This clone showed up just once. This sequence joins TRBV7-3 and TRBJ2-5, with unresolved D. The CDR3 consists of 17 residues. Per the germline V gene, CDR1 is SGHTA and CDR2 is FQGTGA. V dropped 3 bases and J dropped 6 bases, with 23 bases sitting between them. CDR3 in DNA: TGTGCCAGCAGCTTTGCATGCCCGAGAGGCCCCTGGAAGACCCAGTACTTC. Translating it yields CASSFACPRGPWKTQYF.

The chain couples TRBV18 to TRBJ1-4, with unresolved D. V was trimmed by 6 bases and J by 0 bases, leaving 8 bases between them. The germline V gene encodes CDR1 KGHSH and CDR2 LQKENI. CDR3 length: 14 residues. CDR3 amino acids: CASSPFATNEKLFF. CDR3 nucleotide sequence: TGTGCCAGCTCCCCCTTTGCAACTAATGAAAAACTGTTTTTT.

CDR3 in DNA: TGTGCCTGGACCCCGACGGGGCGGGGATACACAGATACGCAGTATTTT. Translating it yields CAWTPTGRGYTDTQYF. The chain couples TRBV30 to TRBJ2-3, with D tentatively TRBD2 (6 bases). V lost 4 bases, J lost 2 bases, and 19 bases lay in between. The germline gives CDR1 GTSNPN, CDR2 SVGIG (reference sequence). This CDR3 region has 16 residues.

V usage is TRBV5-1 and J usage is TRBJ1-1; 8 bases are shared with TRBD1. J gave up 1 base and V 5 bases, and 10 bases lay outside the gene matches. Germline V gene lookup returns CDR1 SGHRS and CDR2 YFSETQ. The CDR3 has 16 amino acids. Written as DNA, the CDR3 is TGCGCCAGCAGACCCGGACAGGGATTTCCGAACACTGAAGCTTTCTTT. This encodes CASRPGQGFPNTEAFF.

Only a few counts were recorded for this clone. It is unclear where the CDR3 begins or ends on the DNA, so no DNA is shown, and the CDR3 is as TCRdb lists it. CDR3 protein: CSVAPGTGGGRAFF. The chain links TRBV29-1 to TRBJ2-1; the DNA was not compared with TRBD1, the D call given in the table. The CDR3 totals 14 residues, both ends included. Germline lookup yields CDR1 SQVTM and CDR2 ANQGSEA.

The chain joins TRBV6-5 to TRBJ2-4; a possible D gene is TRBD2 (6 bases). CDR1 and CDR2 from the germline V gene are MNHEY and SVGAGI. The CDR3 is 13 residues long. V lost 7 bases, J lost 9 bases, and 16 bases lay in between. The CDR3 sequence: CASTEGGSRIQYF. Written as DNA, the CDR3 is TGTGCCAGCACCGAGGGAGGAAGTCGCATTCAGTACTTC.

The V gene is TRBV5-4, the J gene TRBJ2-3; 7 nucleotides align to TRBD2. The CDR3 has 15 amino acids. Germline V gives CDR1 SGHNT, CDR2 YYREEE (reference sequence). Trimming cost V 7 bases and J 6 bases; bases outside gene matches: 14. The CDR3 here is CASGGNSGRGDTQYF. The CDR3 bases are TGTGCCAGCGGGGGGAATAGCGGGCGGGGGGATACGCAGTATTTT.

V is TRBV7-9 and J is TRBJ2-1; perhaps TRBD2 as D (6 bases). CDR1 is SEHNR and CDR2 is FQNEAQ in the germline V gene (reference sequence). This CDR3 comprises 11 residues. Trimming cost V 4 bases and J 8 bases, with 6 bases left between them. CDR3 sequence (DNA): TGTGCCAGCAGCTGGGACTATGAGCAGTTCTTC. Translation: CASSWDYEQFF.

This rearrangement joins TRBV7-2 to TRBJ2-1; D may be TRBD2 (6 bases). Trimming pared 1 base from V and 8 bases from J, leaving 12 bases between. The germline CDR1 and CDR2 sequences are SGHTA and FQGNSA. CDR3 size: 14 residues. The CDR3: CASSLVGGLDEQFF. The CDR3 DNA reads as TGTGCCAGCAGCTTAGTAGGAGGGTTGGATGAGCAGTTCTTC.

The J gene is TRBJ1-1, the V gene TRBV19; possible D gene TRBD1, 5 bases. CDR1 is LNHDA and CDR2 is SQIVND in the germline V gene (reference sequence). With 11 bases removed from V and 11 bases from J, the gap between germline ends came to 24 bases. This CDR3 region has 13 residues. The CDR3 bases are TGTGCCTCGGCGGAGGGAAGGGCGGGGCGGGCTTTCTTT. Amino acids: CASAEGRAGRAFF.

This chain uses TRBV7-3 with TRBJ2-3; 8 bases are a match to TRBD1. V was pared by 4 bases and J by 10 bases, with 7 bases of the junction left unmatched. The CDR3 is 13 amino acids. Germline V gene sequence: CDR1 SGHTA, CDR2 FQGTGA. CDR3 loop: CASSSTVTGAQYF. In nucleotides, the CDR3 is TGTGCCAGCAGCTCAACGGTGACAGGGGCGCAGTATTTT.

This chain connects TRBV7-2 to TRBJ2-7; 9 nucleotides align to TRBD2. J gave up 3 bases and V 7 bases, and 13 bases lay outside the gene matches. Germline lookup yields CDR1 SGHTA and CDR2 FQGNSA. This CDR3 contains 16 residues. The CDR3 DNA reads as TGTGCCAGCATCAATTTAGCGGGAGTAGATAGCTACGAGCAGTACTTC. This gives the protein CASINLAGVDSYEQYF.

The chain combines TRBV19 with TRBJ2-2; D is undetermined. Trimming stripped 4 bases from V and 4 bases from J, with 10 bases between. The CDR3 extends over 14 amino acids. Germline V gene lookup returns CDR1 LNHDA and CDR2 SQIVND (reference sequence). CDR3 residues: CASSNSHGTGELFF. The CDR3 bases are TGTGCCAGTAGTAACAGCCACGGCACCGGGGAGCTGTTTTTT.